The 24 T cell receptor beta chains presented below share a single source sample, sequenced in a study of T-cell reconstitution after alpha-beta-depleted transplantation in children. Unique molecular identifiers were built into the TCRbeta library. Each CDR3 protein gets one entry after TCRdb re-called the PCR reads with MiXCR. This sample has around 440,000 distinct CDR3 sequences, with 15% to 20% found just once. Specimen: PBMCs, mostly from graft donor cells, collected 360 days after TCRalphabeta/CD19-depleted stem cell transplant. These receptors originate from a boy under two years old who had a stem cell transplant for Wiskott-Aldrich syndrome, so the T cells may come from the graft donor.

This clonotype was detected ten times or more. The chain is built from TRBV28 and TRBJ2-1; 10 bases fit TRBD2. The CDR3 runs to 16 residues. Germline-derived CDR1 and CDR2 are MDHEN and SYDVKM. J gave up 9 bases and V 6 bases, and 14 bases lay outside the gene matches. The CDR3, as DNA: TGTGCCAGCAGCTTCCCCCGACTAGCGGGTGGACTTGAGCAGTTCTTC. Its protein is CASSFPRLAGGLEQFF. The entire variable domain, with the rest obtained from reference TRBV28 and TRBJ2-1, is as follows: DVKVTQSSRYLVKRTGEKVFLECVQDMDHENMFWYRQDPGLGLRLIYFSYDVKMKEKGDIPEGYSVSREKKERFSLILESASTNQTSMYLCASSFPRLAGGLEQFFGPGTRLTVL.

This chain joins TRBV6-5 and TRBJ2-2; TRBD1 agrees at 10 bases. CDR3 length equals 16 residues. CDR1 is MNHEY, CDR2 SVGAGI, per germline. The junction had 5 bases not matched to a gene; V was cut back by 2 bases and J by 5 bases. The CDR3 coding sequence is TGTGCCAGCAGTTACCTGGACAGGGGGGCAACCGGGGAGCTGTTTTTT. Translated: CASSYLDRGATGELFF.

The chain carries TRBV4-1 and TRBJ2-7; TRBD2 matches at 9 bases. The CDR3 runs 17 residues. Trimming took 3 bases from V and 1 from J; bases not matched to a gene: 10. Germline V lookup: CDR1 MGHRA, CDR2 YSYEKL. CDR3 residues: CASSQDSLAGVSYEQYF. The CDR3 DNA reads TGCGCCAGCAGCCAGGATTCTTTAGCGGGAGTTTCCTACGAGCAGTACTTC.

The chain recombines TRBV28 with TRBJ1-1; TRBD1 is a possible D gene (5 bases). V lost 6 bases to trimming and J lost 10 bases, with 12 bases between them. The CDR3 consists of 11 residues. Germline V CDR1 and CDR2: MDHEN, SYDVKM. In nucleotides, the CDR3 is TGTGCCAGCAGCCCCACGACAGCAGCTTTCTTT. It encodes CASSPTTAAFF.

The chain joins TRBV6-5 to TRBJ2-7; 7 nucleotides align to TRBD2. V was clipped by 0 bases and J by 4 bases; unmatched bases: 3. The CDR3 consists of 14 residues. Germline CDR1 reads MNHEY; CDR2 reads SVGAGI. For the CDR3, the DNA is TGTGCCAGCAGTTACTCAAGGACTAGTTACGAGCAGTACTTC. Translated: CASSYSRTSYEQYF.

The CDR3 DNA follows: TGTGCCAGCAGTTTAAAACTTAGCGGGGGGAGCAATGAGCAGTTCTTC. It encodes CASSLKLSGGSNEQFF. This sequence joins TRBV12-3 or TRBV12-4 and TRBJ2-1; 10 nucleotides agree with TRBD2. V lost 2 bases, J lost 6 bases, and 7 bases stayed unmatched. This CDR3 has 16 residues.

J is TRBJ1-1 and V is TRBV5-6, with TRBD1 as a possible D gene (5 bases). Germline CDR1 and CDR2: SGHDT and YYEEEE. The V end was cut by 1 base, the J end by 1 base, with 11 bases between. The CDR3 is 15 amino acids. CDR3 sequence reads: CASSLLRGANTEAFF. The CDR3 coding sequence is TGTGCCAGCAGCTTGCTAAGGGGCGCGAACACTGAAGCTTTCTTT.

This clonotype was picked up a small number of times. The V and J genes are TRBV7-9 and TRBJ1-1; a possible D gene is TRBD1 (6 bases). CDR3 length equals 15 residues. Germline V gives CDR1 SEHNR, CDR2 FQNEAQ (reference sequence). The V end lost 1 base, the J end lost 5 bases, and 14 bases lay between the germline ends. CDR3 sequence: CASSLGGGRRTEAFF. For the CDR3, the DNA is TGTGCCAGCAGCTTAGGCGGGGGGCGCAGGACTGAAGCTTTCTTT.

This chain joins TRBV3-1 and TRBJ2-2, with a tentative D call TRBD1 (6 bases). Trimming removed 3 bases from V and 3 bases from J, with 14 bases in between. Germline loops: CDR1 LGHDT, CDR2 YNNKEL (reference sequence). This CDR3 spans 16 amino acids. The CDR3 DNA sequence: TGTGCCAGCAGCCACCGAAGGGGGATCTACACCGGGGAGCTGTTTTTT. Its translation: CASSHRRGIYTGELFF. The full variable domain, its missing parts supplied by reference TRBV3-1 and TRBJ2-2, is DTAVSQTPKYLVTQMGNDKSIKCEQNLGHDTMYWYKQDSKKFLKIMFSYNNKELIINETVPNRFSPKSPDKAHLNLHINSLELGDSAVYFCASSHRRGIYTGELFFGEGSRLTVL.

The chain recombines TRBV14 with TRBJ2-7, with TRBD1 matching over 7 bases. The V gene end was trimmed by 2 bases and the J gene end by 2 bases; junction bases not matched to a gene: 12. Germline-derived CDR1 and CDR2 are SGHDN and FVKESK. The CDR3 spans 17 residues. CDR3 sequence (DNA): TGTGCCAGCAGCCAATCCTTACGGGGACAGTTGACCTACGAGCAGTACTTC. Translated, it gives CASSQSLRGQLTYEQYF.

This clonotype has more than one count but fewer than ten. The chain carries TRBV20-1 and TRBJ2-2; the match to TRBD2 covers 11 bases. The CDR3 is made up of 16 amino acids. Trimming removed 0 bases from V and 4 bases from J; junction bases left unmatched: 4. Germline V gene sequence: CDR1 DFQATT, CDR2 SNEGSKA (reference sequence). The CDR3 DNA sequence: TGCAGTGCTAGAGATGCACTAGCGGGAGTCACCGGGGAGCTGTTTTTT. This sequence encodes CSARDALAGVTGELFF.

This clonotype turned up a few times. J is TRBJ1-1 and V is TRBV6-5; TRBD1 is a possible D gene (6 bases). Germline lookup yields CDR1 MNHEY and CDR2 SVGAGI. Trimming removed 1 base from V and 2 bases from J, with 17 bases in between. The length of the CDR3 is 17 residues. CDR3 in DNA: TGTGCCAGCAGTTACTTCCGAAATAACAGGGAAAACACTGAAGCTTTCTTT. Protein: CASSYFRNNRENTEAFF.

In this sample, this clonotype turned up many times. The genes are TRBV5-1 and TRBJ2-1; D not resolved. The CDR3 totals 12 residues. Trimming cost V 4 bases and J 6 bases, with 8 bases left between them. Per the germline V gene, CDR1 is SGHRS and CDR2 is YFSETQ. The chain's CDR3 is CASSPNSNEQFF. The CDR3 nucleotides are TGCGCCAGCAGCCCTAACTCCAATGAGCAGTTCTTC.

The V gene is TRBV20-1, the J gene TRBJ1-6; D remains unclear. The CDR3 has 14 amino acids. CDR1 and CDR2 from the germline V gene are DFQATT and SNEGSKA (reference sequence). Trimming pared 4 bases from V and 6 bases from J, leaving 13 bases between. The CDR3 protein is CSAKRHSSNSPLHF. DNA of the CDR3: TGCAGTGCTAAGAGGCATTCGAGTAATTCACCCCTCCACTTT.

V and J are TRBV20-1 and TRBJ2-6; 9 bases agree with TRBD1. From germline, CDR1 is DFQATT and CDR2 SNEGSKA (reference sequence). The ends lost 2 bases at V and 1 base at J; junction bases unmatched: 6. The CDR3 sequence is 17 residues long. In nucleotides, the CDR3 is TGCAGTGCTAGACCCGGGACAGGGCTATCTGGGGCCAACGTCCTGACTTTC. Its protein product is CSARPGTGLSGANVLTF.

This clonotype has just a few counts. This chain connects TRBV7-9 to TRBJ2-6; no firm D call. This CDR3 is built from 15 residues. Germline CDR1 is SEHNR and CDR2 is FQNEAQ (reference sequence). V gave up 3 bases and J gave up 2 bases, with 8 bases separating them. CDR3 DNA sequence: TGTGCCAGCAGCTTCTATCAGCCTGGGGCCAACGTCCTGACTTTC. Its translation: CASSFYQPGANVLTF.

The chain joins TRBV4-3 to TRBJ2-3; TRBD2 is a possible D gene (5 bases). Trimming cost V 3 bases and J 1 base, with 14 bases left between them. CDR3 length: 16 amino acids. The germline gives CDR1 LGHNA, CDR2 YSLEER. The CDR3 DNA is TGCGCCAGCAGCCAGCGTCTAGCTCTTGGCACAGATACGCAGTATTTT. Protein product: CASSQRLALGTDTQYF.

The chain recombines TRBV11-2 with TRBJ2-4, with 11 nucleotides matching TRBD2. The CDR3 covers 19 residues. The germline V gene encodes CDR1 SGHAT and CDR2 FQNNGV. Trimming cost V 5 bases and J 9 bases; bases outside gene matches: 21. CDR3 residues: CASSPNTRTSGSWSSIQYF. Here the CDR3 DNA reads TGTGCCAGCAGCCCTAATACCCGTACTAGCGGGAGTTGGTCGAGCATTCAGTACTTC.

The CDR3 loop reads CASTHDDRAARPQHF. As DNA, the CDR3 is TGTGCCAGCACCCACGACGACAGGGCCGCTCGGCCCCAGCATTTT. This chain joins TRBV12-3 or TRBV12-4 and TRBJ1-5, with TRBD1 matching over 7 bases. The CDR3 is 15 residues long. Germline trimming cut 7 bases from V and 9 bases from J; bases unmatched to any gene: 15.

This clonotype has at least ten counts. The DNA for the CDR3 is TGTGCCAGCAGTTTACCCCAATCCTACGAGCAGTACTTC. It is translated as CASSLPQSYEQYF. The chain has TRBV6-6 and TRBJ2-7; D unresolved. The CDR3 loop spans 13 amino acids. Germline CDR1 is MNHNY and CDR2 is SVGAGI (reference sequence). V shed 4 bases and J shed 1 base, with 8 bases lying between them.

Only a few counts were recorded for this clonotype. This CDR3 is CASSLGPGGSDTQYF. CDR3 DNA: TGTGCCAGCAGCTTGGGCCCCGGAGGTTCAGATACGCAGTATTTT. The chain carries TRBV7-2 and TRBJ2-3; tentative D call: TRBD2 (5 bases). Germline V gene sequence: CDR1 SGHTA, CDR2 FQGNSA. This CDR3 is built from 15 residues. Trimming cost V 3 bases and J 4 bases, with 14 bases left between them.

This clonotype has ten or more counts. The rearrangement links TRBV2 to TRBJ1-6; 7 positions agree with TRBD1. The V and J ends lost 1 base and 10 bases, in that order; junction bases with no gene match: 4. The CDR3 runs 14 residues. Germline assignment: CDR1 SNHLY and CDR2 FYNNEI. The CDR3 region has the DNA TGTGCCAGCAGTGAAGACAGGGGCGGATCACCCCTCCACTTT. This sequence encodes CASSEDRGGSPLHF.

This clonotype was observed a handful of times. V usage is TRBV9 and J usage is TRBJ1-4; maybe TRBD1 (6 bases). Trimming stripped 4 bases from V and 0 bases from J, with 10 bases between. Germline CDR1 and CDR2: SGDLS and YYNGEE. The CDR3 totals 15 residues. Here the CDR3 reads CASSRGGATNEKLFF. Here the CDR3 DNA reads TGTGCCAGCAGCCGGGGGGGCGCAACTAATGAAAAACTGTTTTTT.

This clonotype was seen a handful of times. The V call is TRBV4-1, the J call TRBJ2-5; the match to TRBD2 covers 10 bases. Germline V lookup: CDR1 MGHRA, CDR2 YSYEKL. The CDR3 totals 16 residues. V lost 2 bases and J lost 6; bases outside the gene matches: 9. CDR3 DNA sequence: TGCGCCAGCAGCCAACCCATAACTAGCGGGGAACAGACCCAGTACTTC. Its translation: CASSQPITSGEQTQYF.